These 30 T cell receptor beta chains were all obtained from the same sample, sequenced in a study of response to subunit inactivated influenza vaccine. TCRdb independently ran MiXCR on the RT-PCR reads; one entry per CDR3 protein. The sample contains 710,000 or so distinct CDR3 sequences, approximately 14% of which appear only once. The specimen was PBMCs from blood, collected 11 to 12 days after vaccination. The receptors here all came from a man aged 45-60 years who received an inactivated influenza vaccine.

The chain employs TRBV6-2 or TRBV6-3 and TRBJ2-1, with D possibly matching TRBD1 (6 bases). Germline assignment: CDR1 MNHEY and CDR2 SVGEGT. The CDR3 covers 14 residues. Trimming shortened V by 7 bases and J by 4 bases, and 14 bases separated the two germline ends. The CDR3 nucleotides are TGTGCCAGCACCAAACAGGGAACGTACAATGAGCAGTTCTTC. It encodes CASTKQGTYNEQFF.

Here the CDR3 reads CASSVEVGFAGEQYF. The CDR3 DNA sequence: TGTGCCAGCAGCGTAGAGGTAGGGTTTGCGGGCGAGCAGTACTTC. This chain connects TRBV9 to TRBJ2-7; D may be TRBD2 (5 bases). The V gene's germline CDR1 is SGDLS and CDR2 YYNGEE. V shed 0 bases and J shed 6 bases, with 16 bases lying between them. The CDR3 has 15 residues. Using reference TRBV9 and TRBJ2-7 for the parts outside the CDR3, the full variable domain is DSGVTQTPKHLITATGQRVTLRCSPRSGDLSVYWYQQSLDQGLQFLIQYYNGEERAKGNILERFSAQQFPDLHSELNLSSLELGDSALYFCASSVEVGFAGEQYFGPGTRLTVT.

The chain uses TRBV7-8 and TRBJ2-1, with D unresolved. The germline V and J ends were trimmed by 5 bases and 8 bases, with 10 bases remaining between them. The CDR3 spans 12 residues. Per germline, CDR1 SGHVS and CDR2 FQNEAQ. The CDR3 protein is CASSPATHEQFF. CDR3 nucleotide sequence: TGTGCCAGCAGCCCGGCAACCCATGAGCAGTTCTTC.

V is TRBV12-3 or TRBV12-4 and J is TRBJ2-7, with unresolved D. The V end was cut by 1 base, the J end by 5 bases, with 18 bases between. The CDR3 is made up of 16 amino acids. The CDR3: CASSLGIAASGDEQYF. DNA of the CDR3: TGTGCCAGCAGTTTAGGGATAGCAGCATCTGGGGACGAGCAGTACTTC.

The chain is built from TRBV5-1 and TRBJ1-1; D unresolved. This CDR3 spans 14 amino acids. Trimming pared 5 bases from V and 2 bases from J, leaving 13 bases between. CDR1 SGHRS and CDR2 YFSETQ come from the germline V gene. The chain's CDR3 is CASRPDGINTEAFF. CDR3 nucleotides: TGCGCCAGCAGACCAGACGGCATAAACACTGAAGCTTTCTTT. Using reference TRBV5-1 and TRBJ1-1 for the parts outside the CDR3, the full variable domain is KAGVTQTPRYLIKTRGQQVTLSCSPISGHRSVSWYQQTPGQGLQFLFEYFSETQRNKGNFPGRFSGRQFSNSRSEMNVSTLELGDSALYLCASRPDGINTEAFFGQGTRLTVV.

This sequence joins TRBV2 and TRBJ2-3, with D hard to call. V was pared by 3 bases and J by 1 base, with 11 bases between. CDR1 SNHLY and CDR2 FYNNEI come from the germline V gene. The CDR3 consists of 15 residues. CDR3 region: CASSDVGSRTDTQYF. The CDR3 DNA reads as TGTGCCAGCAGTGACGTGGGGTCCCGCACAGATACGCAGTATTTT.

This chain uses TRBV6-1 with TRBJ1-5, with D hard to call. The CDR3 runs to 15 residues. The V end was cut by 5 bases, the J end by 0 bases, with 11 bases between. Looked up from germline, CDR1 is MNHNS and CDR2 is SASEGT. The CDR3, as DNA: TGTGCCAGCAGTCCTACCATCAGTAGCAATCAGCCCCAGCATTTT. Its protein is CASSPTISSNQPQHF.

The chain joins TRBV9 to TRBJ1-1, with 7 bases lining up with TRBD1. With V trimmed by 4 bases and J by 0 bases, 15 bases remained unmatched. From germline, CDR1 is SGDLS and CDR2 YYNGEE. CDR3 length: 18 residues. This CDR3 is CASSPRRDSNPLNTEAFF. DNA of the CDR3: TGTGCCAGCAGCCCTCGACGGGACAGCAACCCCTTGAACACTGAAGCTTTCTTT.

This clonotype has more than one count but fewer than ten. The chain joins TRBV6-2 or TRBV6-3 to TRBJ1-5; D uncertain. V was trimmed by 2 bases and J by 7 bases, leaving 12 bases between them. This CDR3 comprises 14 residues. Germline CDR1 is MNHEY and CDR2 is SVGEGT. CDR3 DNA sequence: TGTGCCAGCAGTTACGATTCTTTGAGGCAGCCCCAGCATTTT. Amino acids: CASSYDSLRQPQHF.

At least ten counts were recorded for this clonotype. The CDR3 coding sequence is TGTGCCAGCAGCCAAGAGTGGACTAGCGGGACCAGCTACGAGCAGTACTTC. Its protein product is CASSQEWTSGTSYEQYF. The chain is built from TRBV4-2 and TRBJ2-7; 12 nucleotides align to TRBD2. Trimming cost V 0 bases and J 3 bases; bases outside gene matches: 6. The germline gives CDR1 LGHNA, CDR2 YNFKEQ. This CDR3 has 17 amino acids.

This clonotype has just a few counts. This chain connects TRBV25-1 to TRBJ2-5, with D possibly matching TRBD2 (7 bases). Germline V gives CDR1 MGHDK, CDR2 SYGVNS. The CDR3 spans 14 residues. V lost 5 bases and J lost 4, with 14 bases in between. DNA of the CDR3: TGTGCCAGCAGTAGAGGGGGGGTCAGAGAGACCCAGTACTTC. Translated: CASSRGGVRETQYF.

This clonotype showed up just a few times. The chain combines TRBV18 with TRBJ2-7, with 7 bases matching TRBD1. The germline gives CDR1 KGHSH, CDR2 LQKENI. This CDR3 is 16 amino acids long. V lost 2 bases and J lost 4; bases outside the gene matches: 11. The CDR3 here is CASSPSTRTGTYEQYF. The DNA for the CDR3 is TGTGCCAGCTCACCATCGACCAGGACAGGTACTTACGAGCAGTACTTC.

This clonotype was detected only a few times. The CDR3 nucleotides read TGTGCCAGCAGTCTGGTCTACGGGTCTTCCACCTTC. Translating gives CASSLVYGSSTF. V and J are TRBV28 and TRBJ1-2; D is uncertain. Looked up from germline, CDR1 is MDHEN and CDR2 is SYDVKM. The CDR3 length is 12 residues. V lost 5 bases, J lost 13 bases, and 17 bases lay in between.

This clonotype was detected only a few times. This chain links TRBV3-1 with TRBJ2-5, with D possibly matching TRBD2 (5 bases). V was clipped by 5 bases and J by 2 bases, with 12 bases between them. The germline V gene has CDR1 LGHDT and CDR2 YNNKEL (reference sequence). The CDR3 has 14 amino acids. The DNA of the CDR3 is TGTGCCAGCAGCTCCCGAGGGAGTCAAGAGACCCAGTACTTC. It specifies CASSSRGSQETQYF.

The table lists this clonotype with a few counts. Here the CDR3 reads CASRRPMNTEAFF. The CDR3, as DNA: TGTGCCAGCAGAAGACCAATGAACACTGAAGCTTTCTTT. The chain combines TRBV6-1 with TRBJ1-1; no clear D. V was shortened by 6 bases and J by 0 bases, with 8 bases between the two germline ends. Germline values: CDR1 MNHNS, CDR2 SASEGT. The CDR3 covers 13 residues.

The chain links TRBV29-1 to TRBJ2-7; 12 nucleotides agree with TRBD2. Germline trimming cut 0 bases from V and 0 bases from J; bases unmatched to any gene: 6. The CDR3 length is 17 residues. Germline-derived CDR1 and CDR2 are SQVTM and ANQGSEA. The CDR3 reads CSVEDHQTSGSSYEQYF. In nucleotides, the CDR3 is TGCAGCGTTGAAGATCACCAGACTAGCGGGAGCTCCTACGAGCAGTACTTC.

This clonotype was detected a few times. J is TRBJ1-1 and V is TRBV29-1; D gene unclear. The CDR3 sequence is 13 residues long. CDR1 and CDR2 from the germline V gene are SQVTM and ANQGSEA. Trimming shortened V by 6 bases and J by 1 base, and 12 bases separated the two germline ends. The CDR3 reads CSVPTPKNTEAFF. The CDR3 DNA reads TGCAGCGTCCCAACCCCGAAGAACACTGAAGCTTTCTTT.

The chain employs TRBV12-3 or TRBV12-4 and TRBJ2-7, with D tentatively TRBD1 (5 bases). V lost 6 bases and J 4 bases, leaving 16 bases between the germline ends. The CDR3 covers 14 residues. CDR3 sequence reads: CASRSLDRLYEQYF. The CDR3 nucleotides read TGTGCCAGCAGATCCCTCGACAGATTATACGAGCAGTACTTC.

The chain carries TRBV7-3 and TRBJ2-3; weak D call: TRBD2 (5 bases). The germline CDR1 and CDR2 sequences are SGHTA and FQGTGA. The CDR3 has 15 residues. Trimming pared 5 bases from V and 6 bases from J, leaving 18 bases between. In nucleotides, the CDR3 is TGTGCCAGCAGCCCTAGCAGCCTCCCCGGTGATACGCAGTATTTT. Protein: CASSPSSLPGDTQYF.

The chain carries TRBV6-5 and TRBJ2-7; 8 bases line up with TRBD2. Germline values: CDR1 MNHEY, CDR2 SVGAGI. This CDR3 region has 16 residues. V shed 2 bases, J shed 0 bases, and the junction held 6 bases outside the gene matches. DNA of the CDR3: TGTGCCAGCAGTTACGTACGCGGGAGGAGCTCCTACGAGCAGTACTTC. Its protein is CASSYVRGRSSYEQYF.

This clonotype was counted only a few times. V usage is TRBV28 and J usage is TRBJ2-7; no clear D gene. CDR1 is MDHEN, CDR2 SYDVKM, per germline. V gave up 2 bases and J gave up 2 bases, with 10 bases separating them. The CDR3 runs 14 residues. The CDR3 spells CASSLMRTTYEQYF. In nucleotides, the CDR3 is TGTGCCAGCAGTTTAATGCGCACCACCTACGAGCAGTACTTC.

The chain employs TRBV20-1 and TRBJ2-7, with D perhaps matching TRBD1 (6 bases). The germline V gene encodes CDR1 DFQATT and CDR2 SNEGSKA (reference sequence). This CDR3 region has 14 residues. Trimming shortened V by 3 bases and J by 3 bases, and 15 bases separated the two germline ends. DNA of the CDR3: TGCAGTGCTAGCAAGACAGGCACCGGCTACGAGCAGTACTTC. Its protein is CSASKTGTGYEQYF.

This rearrangement joins TRBV11-2 to TRBJ2-1; 10 bases align to TRBD2. Germline V CDR1 and CDR2: SGHAT, FQNNGV. This CDR3 contains 19 residues. V lost 3 bases to trimming and J lost 6 bases; unmatched junction nucleotides: 17. Written as DNA, the CDR3 is TGTGCCAGCAGCTTGCAAGCGGGGGGGACCCCCTCCTTTCTCAATGAGCAGTTCTTC. It encodes CASSLQAGGTPSFLNEQFF.

The chain has TRBV3-1 and TRBJ2-1; TRBD1 aligns across 9 bases. The CDR3 has 14 residues. Germline V gene sequence: CDR1 LGHDT, CDR2 YNNKEL (reference sequence). With 4 bases clipped from V and 7 bases from J, the junction kept 5 bases outside the gene matches. The CDR3 nucleotides read TGTGCCAGCAGCCCCGGGACAGGGTGGAATGAGCAGTTCTTC. As protein: CASSPGTGWNEQFF.

At least ten counts were recorded for this clonotype. V is TRBV7-9 and J is TRBJ2-1; D is unclear. Germline CDR1 SEHNR, CDR2 FQNEAQ (reference sequence). This CDR3 spans 12 amino acids. The germline V and J ends were trimmed by 6 bases and 6 bases, with 9 bases remaining between them. CDR3 region: CASRGLANEQFF. The CDR3 DNA reads as TGTGCCAGCAGAGGGCTGGCCAATGAGCAGTTCTTC.

This clonotype was seen a few times. This chain connects TRBV12-3 or TRBV12-4 to TRBJ2-3; tentatively, D is TRBD1 or TRBD2 (5 bases each). The CDR3 extends over 15 amino acids. The ends were cut back, 6 bases at V and 2 bases at J, with 15 bases in the middle. The CDR3 protein is CASSLRVASTDTQYF. As DNA, the CDR3 is TGTGCCAGCAGCCTCAGGGTAGCGTCCACAGATACGCAGTATTTT.

This clonotype was seen at least ten times. The chain uses TRBV6-1 and TRBJ2-2; TRBD1 agrees at 10 bases. V shed 6 bases and J 1 base; nucleotides not matched to a gene: 2. The CDR3 runs to 15 residues. Germline CDR1 MNHNS, CDR2 SASEGT. The CDR3 DNA reads as TGTGCCAGCAGAAGGGACAGGGGGAACACCGGGGAGCTGTTTTTT. This translates into CASRRDRGNTGELFF.

This clonotype was observed many times. The chain combines TRBV20-1 with TRBJ2-7, with a possible D match to TRBD1 (6 bases). V was clipped by 0 bases and J by 3 bases, with 12 bases between them. Germline CDR1 and CDR2: DFQATT and SNEGSKA (reference sequence). The CDR3 is 14 amino acids. In nucleotides, the CDR3 is TGCAGTGCTAGAGAACCAGGGGTTGGCTACGAGCAGTACTTC. This sequence encodes CSAREPGVGYEQYF.

This clonotype has a count of ten or more. This chain connects TRBV5-1 to TRBJ2-7, with D uncertain. The CDR3 loop spans 15 amino acids. V lost 0 bases, J lost 1 base, and 11 bases lay in between. CDR1 and CDR2 (germline): SGHRS, YFSETQ. The DNA for the CDR3 is TGCGCCAGCAGCTTGGCCCCCTGGAGTTCCTACGAGCAGTACTTC. Translating it yields CASSLAPWSSYEQYF.

In its sample, this clonotype was seen a few times. The V call is TRBV9, the J call TRBJ1-5; D may be TRBD1 (5 bases). This CDR3 is built from 13 residues. In germline, CDR1 is SGDLS, CDR2 YYNGEE. V shed 0 bases and J shed 5 bases, with 6 bases lying between them. The CDR3 loop is CASSVVTDQPQHF. CDR3 sequence (DNA): TGTGCCAGCAGCGTAGTGACAGATCAGCCCCAGCATTTT.